The clone carrying this T cell receptor (beta chain) appeared once. Its specificity is unknown. The data stem from a study of cytomegalovirus exposure and HLA in healthy donors. Overall study context: Both the 120 validation repertoires and the 666 first-cohort repertoires used the same platform, as reported by a later analysis.

Produced via immunoSEQ multiplex PCR; TCRdb's table is partial and in-frame only. The sample shows a few hundred thousand clones, about nine tenths of them seen only once. Between the trimmed V and J ends, which lost 2 bases and 3 bases, there was a span of 19 bases. This CDR3 contains 18 residues. Study outcomes and limitations: Overall, about 160 TCR beta chains were annotated as cytomegalovirus-associated. CMV antigen specificity of a few CMV-associated chains was confirmed in vitro.

The V and J genes are TRBV23-1 and TRBJ2-2; perhaps TRBD1 as D (6 bases). TRBV23-1 is an open reading frame whose function is uncertain. The sequence was collected from a woman aged 18-30 years in good health and CMV-seronegative. Sample: PBMCs. CDR3 loop: CASSQPRPQGIHTGELFF. Written as DNA, the CDR3 is TGCGCCAGCAGTCAACCGCGTCCCCAGGGGATCCACACCGGGGAGCTGTTTTTT.